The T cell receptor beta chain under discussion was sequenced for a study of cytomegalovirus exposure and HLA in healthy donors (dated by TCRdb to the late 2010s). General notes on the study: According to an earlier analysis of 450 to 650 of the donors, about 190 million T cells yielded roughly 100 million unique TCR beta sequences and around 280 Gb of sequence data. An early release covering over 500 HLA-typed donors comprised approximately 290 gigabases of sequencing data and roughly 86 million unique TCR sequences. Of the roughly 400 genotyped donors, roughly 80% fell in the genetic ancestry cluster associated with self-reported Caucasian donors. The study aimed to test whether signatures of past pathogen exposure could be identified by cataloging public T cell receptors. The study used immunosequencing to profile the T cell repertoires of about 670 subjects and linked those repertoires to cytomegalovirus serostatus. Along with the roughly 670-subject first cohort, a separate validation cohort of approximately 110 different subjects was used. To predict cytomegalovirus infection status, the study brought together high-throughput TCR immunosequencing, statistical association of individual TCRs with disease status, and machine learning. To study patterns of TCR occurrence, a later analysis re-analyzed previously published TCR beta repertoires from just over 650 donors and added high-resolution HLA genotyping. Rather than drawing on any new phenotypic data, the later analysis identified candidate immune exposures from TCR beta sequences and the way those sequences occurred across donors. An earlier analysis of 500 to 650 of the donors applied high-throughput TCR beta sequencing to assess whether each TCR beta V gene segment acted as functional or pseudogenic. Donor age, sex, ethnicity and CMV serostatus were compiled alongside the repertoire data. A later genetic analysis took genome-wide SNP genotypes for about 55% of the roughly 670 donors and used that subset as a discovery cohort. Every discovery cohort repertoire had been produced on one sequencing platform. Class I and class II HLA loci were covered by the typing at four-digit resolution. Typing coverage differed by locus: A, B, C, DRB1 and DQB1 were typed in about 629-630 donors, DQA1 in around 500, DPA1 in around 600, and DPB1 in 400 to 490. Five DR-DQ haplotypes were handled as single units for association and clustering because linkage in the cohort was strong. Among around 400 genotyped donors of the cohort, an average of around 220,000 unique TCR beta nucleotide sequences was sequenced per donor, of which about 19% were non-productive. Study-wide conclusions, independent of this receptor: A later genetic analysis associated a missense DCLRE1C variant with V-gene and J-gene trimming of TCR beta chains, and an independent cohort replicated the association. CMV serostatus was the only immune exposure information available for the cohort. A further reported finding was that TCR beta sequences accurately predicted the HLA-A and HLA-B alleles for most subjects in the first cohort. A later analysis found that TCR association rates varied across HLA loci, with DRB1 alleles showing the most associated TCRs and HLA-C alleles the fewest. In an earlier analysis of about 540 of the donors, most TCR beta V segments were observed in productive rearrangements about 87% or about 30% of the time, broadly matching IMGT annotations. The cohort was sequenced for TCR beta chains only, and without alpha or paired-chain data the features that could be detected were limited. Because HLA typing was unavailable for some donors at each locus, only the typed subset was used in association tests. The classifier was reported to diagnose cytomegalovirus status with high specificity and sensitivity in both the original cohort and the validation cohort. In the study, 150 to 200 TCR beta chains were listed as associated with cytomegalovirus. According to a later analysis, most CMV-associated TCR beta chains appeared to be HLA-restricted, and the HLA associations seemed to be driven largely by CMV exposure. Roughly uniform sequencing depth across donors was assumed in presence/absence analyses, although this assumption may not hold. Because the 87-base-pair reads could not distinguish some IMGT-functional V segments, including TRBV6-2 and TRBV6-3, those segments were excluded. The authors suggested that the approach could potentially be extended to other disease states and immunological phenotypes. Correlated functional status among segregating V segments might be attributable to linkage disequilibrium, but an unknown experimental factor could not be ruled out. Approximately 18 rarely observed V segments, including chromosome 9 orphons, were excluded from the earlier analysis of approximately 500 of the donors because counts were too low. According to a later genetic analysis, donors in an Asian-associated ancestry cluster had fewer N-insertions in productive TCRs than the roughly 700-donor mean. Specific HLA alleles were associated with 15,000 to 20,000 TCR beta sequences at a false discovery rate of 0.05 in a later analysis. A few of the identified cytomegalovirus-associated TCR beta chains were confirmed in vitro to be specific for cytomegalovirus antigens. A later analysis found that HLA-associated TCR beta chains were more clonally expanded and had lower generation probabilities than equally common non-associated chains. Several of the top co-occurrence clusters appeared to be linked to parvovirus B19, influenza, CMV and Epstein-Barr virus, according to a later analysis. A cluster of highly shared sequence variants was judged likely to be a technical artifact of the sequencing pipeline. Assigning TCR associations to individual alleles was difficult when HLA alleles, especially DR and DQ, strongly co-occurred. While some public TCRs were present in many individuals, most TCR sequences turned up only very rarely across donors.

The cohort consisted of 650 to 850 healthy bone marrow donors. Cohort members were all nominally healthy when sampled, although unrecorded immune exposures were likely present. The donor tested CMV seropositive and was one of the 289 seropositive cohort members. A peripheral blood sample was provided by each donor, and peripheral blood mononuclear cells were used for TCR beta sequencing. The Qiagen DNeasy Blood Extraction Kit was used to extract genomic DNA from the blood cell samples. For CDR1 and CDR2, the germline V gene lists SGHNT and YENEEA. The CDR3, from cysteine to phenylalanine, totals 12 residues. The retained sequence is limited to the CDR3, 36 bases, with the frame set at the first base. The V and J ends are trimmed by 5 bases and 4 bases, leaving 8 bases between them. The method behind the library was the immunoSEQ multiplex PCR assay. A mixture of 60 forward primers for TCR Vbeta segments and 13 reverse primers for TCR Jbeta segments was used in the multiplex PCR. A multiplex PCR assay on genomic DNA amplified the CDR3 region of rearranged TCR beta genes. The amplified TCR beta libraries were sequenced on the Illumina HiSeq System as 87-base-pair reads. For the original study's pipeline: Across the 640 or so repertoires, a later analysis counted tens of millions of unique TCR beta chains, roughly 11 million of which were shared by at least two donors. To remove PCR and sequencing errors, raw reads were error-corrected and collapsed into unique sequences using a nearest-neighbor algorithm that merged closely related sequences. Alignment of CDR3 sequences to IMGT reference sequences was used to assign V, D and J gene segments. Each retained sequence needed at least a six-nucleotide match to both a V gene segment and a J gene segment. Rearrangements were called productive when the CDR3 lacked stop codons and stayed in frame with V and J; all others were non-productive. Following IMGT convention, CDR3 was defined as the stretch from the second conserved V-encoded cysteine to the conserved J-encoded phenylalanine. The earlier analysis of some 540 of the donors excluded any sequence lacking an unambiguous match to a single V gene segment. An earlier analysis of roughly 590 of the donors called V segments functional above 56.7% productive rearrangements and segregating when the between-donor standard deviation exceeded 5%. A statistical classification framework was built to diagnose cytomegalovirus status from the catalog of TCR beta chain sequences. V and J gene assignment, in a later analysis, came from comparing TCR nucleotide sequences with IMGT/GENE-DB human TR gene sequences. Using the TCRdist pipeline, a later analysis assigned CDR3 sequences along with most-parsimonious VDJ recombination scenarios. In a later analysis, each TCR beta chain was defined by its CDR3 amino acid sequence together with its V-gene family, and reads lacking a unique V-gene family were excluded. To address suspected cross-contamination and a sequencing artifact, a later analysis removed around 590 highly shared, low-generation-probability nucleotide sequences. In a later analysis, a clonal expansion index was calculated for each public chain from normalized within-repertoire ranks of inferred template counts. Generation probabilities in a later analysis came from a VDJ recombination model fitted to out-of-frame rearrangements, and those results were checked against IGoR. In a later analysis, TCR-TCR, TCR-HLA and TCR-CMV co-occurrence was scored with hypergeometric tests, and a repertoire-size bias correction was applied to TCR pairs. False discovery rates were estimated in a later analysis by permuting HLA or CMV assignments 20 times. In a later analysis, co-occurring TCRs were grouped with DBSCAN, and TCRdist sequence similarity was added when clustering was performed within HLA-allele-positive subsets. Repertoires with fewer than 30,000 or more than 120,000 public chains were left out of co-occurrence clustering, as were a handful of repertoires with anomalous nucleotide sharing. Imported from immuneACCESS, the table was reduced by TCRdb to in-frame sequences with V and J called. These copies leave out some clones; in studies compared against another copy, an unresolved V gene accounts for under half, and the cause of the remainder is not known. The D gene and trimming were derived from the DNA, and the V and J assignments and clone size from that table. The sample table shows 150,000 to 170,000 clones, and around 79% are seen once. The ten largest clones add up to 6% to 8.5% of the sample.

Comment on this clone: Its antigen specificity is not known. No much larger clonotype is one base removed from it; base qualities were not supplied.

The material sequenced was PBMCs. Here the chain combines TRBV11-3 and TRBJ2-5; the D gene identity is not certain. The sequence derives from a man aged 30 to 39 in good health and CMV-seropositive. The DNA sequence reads TGTGCCAGCAGCGACTCGGGAGAGACCCAGTACTTC. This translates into CASSDSGETQYF.